A selection of T cell receptor beta chains follows, all from one sample in a study of high-grade serous ovarian cancer treatment subgroups. Generated by immunoSEQ multiplex PCR, the TCRdb table keeps only in-frame clones and is missing some. The table includes 8,800 or so clones, approximately 75% detected once. The sample comprised tumor tissue. The receptors derive from a human donor with high-grade serous ovarian cancer. Both conserved end residues are part of each CDR3.

V: TRBV19; J: TRBJ2-5; length: 15; CDR3: CASSTLAGGQETQYF
V: TRBV4-2; J: TRBJ2-7; length: 16; CDR3: CASSQTPGLAIDEQYF
V: TRBV6-5; J: TRBJ2-7; length: 13; CDR3: CAKGRDRSYEQYF
V: TRBV21-1; J: TRBJ2-7; length: 16; CDR3: CASSKGAYQSGGEQYF
V: TRBV18; J: TRBJ1-1; length: 16; CDR3: CASSPGPPRVDTEAFF
V: TRBV6-1; J: TRBJ2-3; length: 13; CDR3: CASNQREGNTQYF
V: TRBV2; J: TRBJ2-5; length: 16; CDR3: CASPERERVGGETQYF
V: TRBV2; J: TRBJ1-2; length: 14; CDR3: CASSISQGENGYTF
V: TRBV6-6; J: TRBJ1-5; length: 16; CDR3: CASSPTRTGGNQPQHF
V: TRBV11-2; J: TRBJ1-3; length: 19; CDR3: CASSFDSSGVPSSGNTIYF
V: TRBV30; J: TRBJ2-3; length: 19; CDR3: CAWSVRPLGRWVGTDTQYF
V: TRBV5-5; J: TRBJ1-4; length: 14; CDR3: CASSLTGADEKLFF
V: TRBV5-1; J: TRBJ2-7; length: 16; CDR3: CASNLGGSGGSYEQYF
V: TRBV19; J: TRBJ2-7; length: 13; CDR3: CASGQGRVDEQYF
V: TRBV5-1; J: TRBJ2-5; length: 18; CDR3: CASSLMSSGRAFQETQYF
V: TRBV29-1; J: TRBJ2-7; length: 15; CDR3: CSVEDEGVNSYEQYF
V: TRBV11-2; J: TRBJ2-1; length: 19; CDR3: CASSPRWGAGDLSYNEQFF
V: TRBV27; J: TRBJ2-3; length: 15; CDR3: CASSSRSGRRDTQYF
V: TRBV7-2; J: TRBJ2-3; length: 17; CDR3: CASSRGTGGFWADTQYF
V: TRBV7-7; J: TRBJ2-2; length: 15; CDR3: CASSSNRVGTGELFF
V: TRBV18; J: TRBJ2-5; length: 15; CDR3: CASSPPSGAEETQYF
V: TRBV6-5; J: TRBJ2-7; length: 14; CDR3: CASRNGLASAEQYF
V: TRBV6-5; J: TRBJ1-5; length: 13; CDR3: CASSRQENQPQHF
V: TRBV2; J: TRBJ2-1; length: 14; CDR3: CASRGGLAYNEQFF
V: TRBV6-5; J: TRBJ2-7; length: 15; CDR3: CASSYSRQGKSEQYF
V: TRBV11-2; J: TRBJ1-2; length: 17; CDR3: CASSLGGGRPPLYGYTF
V: TRBV9; J: TRBJ2-5; length: 13; CDR3: CALRLSHQETQYF
V: TRBV4-1; J: TRBJ2-3; length: 16; CDR3: CASSLGTSGSMNTQYF
V: TRBV5-1; J: TRBJ2-1; length: 14; CDR3: CASSLDSRRDTEFF